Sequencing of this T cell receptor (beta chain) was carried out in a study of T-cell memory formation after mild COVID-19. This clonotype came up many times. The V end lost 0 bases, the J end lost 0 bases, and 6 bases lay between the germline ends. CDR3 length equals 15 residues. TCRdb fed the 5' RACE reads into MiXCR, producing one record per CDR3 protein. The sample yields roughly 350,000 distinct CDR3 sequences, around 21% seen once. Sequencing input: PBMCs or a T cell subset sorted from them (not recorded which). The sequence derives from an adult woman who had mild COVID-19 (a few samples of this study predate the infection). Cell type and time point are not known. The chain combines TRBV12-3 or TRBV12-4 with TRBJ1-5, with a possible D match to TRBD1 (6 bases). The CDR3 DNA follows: TGTGCCAGCAGTTTAGCGGACAGTAGCAATCAGCCCCAGCATTTT. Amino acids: CASSLADSSNQPQHF.